This passage covers 30 T cell receptor beta chains from one sample sequenced in a study of graft-versus-host responses after intestinal transplantation. Their recognized antigens are unknown. The repertoire was sequenced with immunoSEQ multiplex PCR; TCRdb's copy has only in-frame clones and lacks some. The sample has 70,000 or so clones; nearly 85% are singletons. Sample: unstimulated CD4+ T cells sorted from spleen or lymph node cells, taken before transplant. Receptors originate from a human donor who was the organ donor for an intestinal transplant.

The J gene is TRBJ1-5, the V gene TRBV9; possible D gene TRBD1, 5 bases. Germline V gives CDR1 SGDLS, CDR2 YYNGEE. The germline V and J ends were trimmed by 3 bases and 1 base, with 5 bases remaining between them. The CDR3 sequence is 13 residues long. In DNA, the CDR3 is TGTGCCAGCAGCGCAGGGAGCAATCAGCCCCAGCATTTT. Protein sequence: CASSAGSNQPQHF.

The sample holds a few counts of this clone. The gene calls are TRBV4-1 and TRBJ1-2; 10 nucleotides line up with TRBD1. Germline CDR1 is MGHRA and CDR2 is YSYEKL. V gave up 0 bases and J gave up 6 bases; unmatched junction bases: 7. This CDR3 contains 16 residues. The CDR3 DNA follows: TGCGCCAGCAGCCAAGATCTGGCCGGGACAGGGGATGGCTACACCTTC. Amino acid sequence: CASSQDLAGTGDGYTF.

CDR3 nucleotide sequence: TGTGCCACCAGCAGAGATTTGGGAGGACAGGGGGATCGGGAGACCCAGTACTTC. Encoded protein: CATSRDLGGQGDRETQYF. This sequence joins TRBV15 and TRBJ2-5; 10 bases align to TRBD1. Germline V gene lookup returns CDR1 LNHNV and CDR2 YYDKDF (reference sequence). The CDR3 consists of 18 residues. With 0 bases clipped from V and 5 bases from J, the junction kept 12 bases outside the gene matches. Using reference TRBV15 and TRBJ2-5 for the parts outside the CDR3, the full variable domain is DAMVIQNPRYQVTQFGKPVTLSCSQTLNHNVMYWYQQKSSQAPKLLFHYYDKDFNNEADTPDNFQSRRPNTSFCFLDIRSPGLGDTAMYLCATSRDLGGQGDRETQYFGPGTRLLVL.

This clone has only one observation. The J gene is TRBJ2-2, the V gene TRBV30; D is possibly TRBD1 (6 bases). Germline CDR1 and CDR2: GTSNPN and SVGIG (reference sequence). This CDR3 has 13 amino acids. With 5 bases removed from V and 0 bases from J, the gap between germline ends came to 7 bases. CDR3 DNA sequence: TGTGCCTGGGACAGGACGAACACCGGGGAGCTGTTTTTT. Its protein is CAWDRTNTGELFF. The full variable domain, with the rest looked up from reference TRBV30 and TRBJ2-2, is SQTIHQWPATLVQPVGSPLSLECTVEGTSNPNLYWYRQAAGRGLQLLFYSVGIGQISSEVPQNLSASRPQDRQFILSSKKLLLSDSGFYLCAWDRTNTGELFFGEGSRLTVL.

This sequence joins TRBV14 and TRBJ2-3, with a possible D match to TRBD1 (5 bases). V shed 1 base and J shed 7 bases, with 9 bases lying between them. The CDR3 contains 13 residues. The germline V gene has CDR1 SGHDN and CDR2 FVKESK. CDR3 in amino acids: CASSQAGANTQYF. The CDR3 bases are TGTGCCAGCAGCCAAGCTGGGGCTAATACGCAGTATTTT.

This clone is a singleton in its sample. J is TRBJ2-3 and V is TRBV5-1; TRBD2 matches at 15 bases. The germline gives CDR1 SGHRS, CDR2 YFSETQ. Trimming removed 4 bases from V and 0 bases from J; junction bases left unmatched: 6. The CDR3 runs 18 residues. This CDR3 is CASSTGLAGGGSTDTQYF. CDR3 DNA: TGCGCCAGCAGCACGGGACTAGCGGGGGGCGGGAGCACAGATACGCAGTATTTT.

The gene calls are TRBV18 and TRBJ1-4; D unclear. This CDR3 has 15 residues. Germline CDR1 is KGHSH and CDR2 is LQKENI. V was pared by 4 bases and J by 6 bases, with 15 bases between. In DNA form, the CDR3 reads TGTGCCAGCTCACGACCATTAGACTCATATGAAAAACTGTTTTTT. As protein: CASSRPLDSYEKLFF.

V usage is TRBV2 and J usage is TRBJ1-3; 7 nucleotides align to TRBD1. Per the germline V gene, CDR1 is SNHLY and CDR2 is FYNNEI. This CDR3 comprises 17 residues. J gave up 0 bases and V 4 bases, and 9 bases lay outside the gene matches. CDR3 in amino acids: CASSVFGTASSGNTIYF. The CDR3 DNA follows: TGTGCCAGCAGTGTATTTGGGACAGCGTCCTCTGGAAACACCATATATTTT.

The chain links TRBV27 to TRBJ1-2, with D tentatively TRBD1 (5 bases). V lost 6 bases to trimming and J lost 5 bases, with 16 bases between them. The length of the CDR3 is 14 residues. Germline-derived CDR1 and CDR2 are MNHEY and SMNVEV (reference sequence). The DNA of the CDR3 is TGTGCCAGCAGAACAGCAGGGAGGAGATATGGCTACACCTTC. Protein product: CASRTAGRRYGYTF.

The V gene is TRBV4-2, the J gene TRBJ1-5; D gene ambiguous. The CDR3 runs 15 residues. Germline CDR1 LGHNA, CDR2 YNFKEQ. Trimming removed 4 bases at V and 6 bases at J, with 16 bases between. The DNA for the CDR3 is TGTGCCAGCAGCCCTGTGTCGGGATTCGCTCAGCCCCAGCATTTT. It yields the protein CASSPVSGFAQPQHF.

This rearrangement joins TRBV28 to TRBJ1-4, with D hard to call. Trimming stripped 1 base from V and 10 bases from J, with 10 bases between. Germline V gene lookup returns CDR1 MDHEN and CDR2 SYDVKM. CDR3 length: 13 residues. The CDR3 sequence: CASSLSQARKLFF. The CDR3 DNA is TGTGCCAGCAGTTTATCGCAGGCTCGAAAACTGTTTTTT. Drawing the rest from reference TRBV28 and TRBJ1-4, the complete variable domain is DVKVTQSSRYLVKRTGEKVFLECVQDMDHENMFWYRQDPGLGLRLIYFSYDVKMKEKGDIPEGYSVSREKKERFSLILESASTNQTSMYLCASSLSQARKLFFGSGTQLSVL.

The rearrangement uses TRBV7-9 and TRBJ1-3; no firm D call. The CDR3 consists of 16 residues. V lost 5 bases, J lost 0 bases, and 14 bases lay in between. Germline assignment: CDR1 SEHNR and CDR2 FQNEAQ (reference sequence). This chain's CDR3 is CASSPRERTSGNTIYF. The CDR3 DNA reads TGTGCCAGCAGCCCGCGGGAGCGAACCTCTGGAAACACCATATATTTT.

The V call is TRBV11-2, the J call TRBJ1-4; no definite D call. From germline, CDR1 is SGHAT and CDR2 FQNNGV. The CDR3 runs to 13 residues. Trimming removed 3 bases at V and 6 bases at J, with 8 bases between. Here the CDR3 DNA reads TGTGCCAGCAGCTTCGGAGGGTATGAAAAACTGTTTTTT. Encoded protein: CASSFGGYEKLFF.

V gene TRBV27 combines with J gene TRBJ1-4; a possible D gene is TRBD1 (5 bases). CDR1 is MNHEY and CDR2 is SMNVEV in the germline V gene (reference sequence). This CDR3 contains 17 residues. V gave up 1 base and J gave up 0 bases, with 12 bases separating them. This CDR3 reads CASSLWGESATNEKLFF. In DNA form, the CDR3 reads TGTGCCAGCAGTTTATGGGGGGAGAGTGCAACTAATGAAAAACTGTTTTTT.

V and J are TRBV6-4 and TRBJ2-1; 8 bases fit TRBD2. This CDR3 region has 13 residues. CDR1 and CDR2 from the germline V gene are MRHNA and SNTAGT. The ends lost 4 bases at V and 10 bases at J; junction bases unmatched: 6. The CDR3 nucleotides are TGTGCCAGCAGTGGTCGGGGGGGAGGGGAGCAGTTCTTC. Its protein is CASSGRGGGEQFF.

This clone showed up just once. V usage is TRBV5-6 and J usage is TRBJ2-1; 11 bases fit TRBD1. This CDR3 has 13 residues. V was pared by 4 bases and J by 8 bases, with 2 bases of the junction left unmatched. The germline CDR1 and CDR2 sequences are SGHDT and YYEEEE. CDR3 sequence (DNA): TGTGCCAGCAGCAGGGACAGGGGGGATGAGCAGTTCTTC. It translates to CASSRDRGDEQFF.

The V gene is TRBV7-3, the J gene TRBJ2-2, with TRBD2 identical over 7 bases. This CDR3 has 15 residues. With 5 bases clipped from V and 3 bases from J, the junction kept 6 bases outside the gene matches. CDR1 is SGHTA, CDR2 FQGTGA, per germline. The CDR3 is CASSAAGTDTGELFF. The DNA of the CDR3 is TGTGCCAGCAGCGCAGCGGGGACGGACACCGGGGAGCTGTTTTTT. The full variable domain, with the rest looked up from reference TRBV7-3 and TRBJ2-2, is GAGVSQTPSNKVTEKGKYVELRCDPISGHTALYWYRQSLGQGPEFLIYFQGTGAADDSGLPNDRFFAVRPEGSVSTLKIQRTERGDSAVYLCASSAAGTDTGELFFGEGSRLTVL.

The chain has TRBV28 and TRBJ1-2; D not certain. Germline CDR1 reads MDHEN; CDR2 reads SYDVKM. This CDR3 contains 13 residues. Between the trimmed V and J ends, which lost 5 bases and 8 bases, there was a span of 15 bases. CDR3 amino acids: CASSPNGPGGYTF. Here the CDR3 DNA reads TGTGCCAGCAGTCCAAATGGACCGGGGGGCTACACCTTC.

This chain connects TRBV7-2 to TRBJ1-1, with no clear D. The ends were cut back, 5 bases at V and 1 base at J, with 8 bases in the middle. Germline loops: CDR1 SGHTA, CDR2 FQGNSA. The CDR3 covers 13 residues. The CDR3 coding sequence is TGTGCCAGCAGCCTTCTAGGGAACACTGAAGCTTTCTTT. It encodes CASSLLGNTEAFF.

CDR3: CASSYPGQGGETQYF. CDR3 coding DNA: TGTGCCAGCAGTTACCCGGGACAGGGAGGGGAGACCCAGTACTTC. V is TRBV6-6 and J is TRBJ2-5; 9 positions agree with TRBD1. This CDR3 comprises 15 residues. The trim removed 2 bases at V and 5 bases at J, leaving 6 bases unmatched. The germline V gene has CDR1 MNHNY and CDR2 SVGAGI (reference sequence).

The rearrangement uses TRBV28 and TRBJ2-3; tentative D call: TRBD1 (7 bases). Trimming removed 5 bases from V and 4 bases from J, with 10 bases in between. CDR1 is MDHEN and CDR2 is SYDVKM in the germline V gene. CDR3 length equals 13 residues. CDR3 in DNA: TGTGCCAGCAGTCCAGGGGGGCCAGATACGCAGTATTTT. This translates into CASSPGGPDTQYF.

A few counts support this clone. The chain combines TRBV6-4 with TRBJ1-1, with a weak D call TRBD1 (5 bases). This CDR3 is built from 14 residues. Germline V CDR1 and CDR2: MRHNA, SNTAGT. Trimming cost V 0 bases and J 2 bases, with 7 bases left between them. This CDR3 is CASSDSGPNTEAFF. In DNA, the CDR3 is TGTGCCAGCAGTGACTCGGGGCCTAACACTGAAGCTTTCTTT.

V is TRBV5-6 and J is TRBJ1-2, with 8 nucleotides matching TRBD1. V was clipped by 3 bases and J by 6 bases; unmatched bases: 4. Germline V gene data show CDR1 as SGHDT and CDR2 as YYEEEE. The CDR3 is made up of 13 amino acids. Here the CDR3 DNA reads TGTGCCAGCAGCTGGGAGGGACAGGATGGCTACACCTTC. Amino acid sequence: CASSWEGQDGYTF.

This clone was found once. The chain recombines TRBV6-6 with TRBJ2-6; TRBD1 aligns across 8 bases. The V gene's germline CDR1 is MNHNY and CDR2 SVGAGI (reference sequence). After removal of 0 bases from V and 2 bases from J, the junction contained 0 bases not matched to a gene. The CDR3 sequence is 16 residues long. CDR3: CASSYSTGAGANVLTF. CDR3 bases: TGTGCCAGCAGTTACTCGACAGGGGCTGGGGCCAACGTCCTGACTTTC.

The chain has TRBV19 and TRBJ2-2, with D tentatively TRBD1 (5 bases). This CDR3 has 15 residues. Germline assignment: CDR1 LNHDA and CDR2 SQIVND (reference sequence). V dropped 6 bases and J dropped 0 bases, with 11 bases sitting between them. The CDR3 sequence is CASRHDRANTGELFF. CDR3 DNA: TGTGCCAGTAGGCACGACAGAGCGAACACCGGGGAGCTGTTTTTT.

V usage is TRBV14 and J usage is TRBJ2-3; D may be TRBD1 (5 bases). CDR1 SGHDN and CDR2 FVKESK come from the germline V gene. The CDR3 runs to 14 residues. V lost 4 bases, J lost 6 bases, and 14 bases lay in between. CDR3 DNA sequence: TGTGCCAGCAGCCCCGCGGCAGGGCGGGATACGCAGTATTTT. The encoded protein is CASSPAAGRDTQYF.

The genes are TRBV5-4 and TRBJ2-1, with 9 bases aligning to TRBD2. CDR1 and CDR2 from the germline V gene are SGHNT and YYREEE (reference sequence). The J segment lost 7 bases and the V segment lost 7 bases, leaving 6 bases of the junction unmatched. The CDR3 length is 13 residues. Here the CDR3 reads CASQRGAANEQFF. The CDR3 DNA sequence: TGTGCCAGCCAGCGGGGGGCAGCAAATGAGCAGTTCTTC.

The rearrangement links TRBV5-1 to TRBJ1-4; 8 nucleotides line up with TRBD1. The CDR3 has 14 amino acids. Trimming removed 0 bases from V and 7 bases from J; junction bases left unmatched: 2. Germline CDR1 reads SGHRS; CDR2 reads YFSETQ. The CDR3 coding sequence is TGCGCCAGCAGCTTGGGACAGGGGCCTGAAAAACTGTTTTTT. Its protein is CASSLGQGPEKLFF.

CDR3 protein: CASSKARGYTF. The CDR3 DNA follows: TGTGCCAGTAGTAAGGCGAGGGGCTACACCTTC. This chain connects TRBV19 to TRBJ1-2; D remains ambiguous. V gave up 4 bases and J gave up 8 bases, with 8 bases separating them. The CDR3 consists of 11 residues. Looked up from germline, CDR1 is LNHDA and CDR2 is SQIVND (reference sequence).

This chain joins TRBV10-3 and TRBJ1-1, with 12 bases that match TRBD1. This CDR3 contains 16 residues. V lost 3 bases to trimming and J lost 4 bases; unmatched junction nucleotides: 6. Germline CDR1 ENHRY, CDR2 SYGVKD. CDR3 sequence: CAISERGQGAITEAFF. CDR3 DNA: TGTGCCATCAGTGAACGGGGACAGGGGGCGATCACTGAAGCTTTCTTT.